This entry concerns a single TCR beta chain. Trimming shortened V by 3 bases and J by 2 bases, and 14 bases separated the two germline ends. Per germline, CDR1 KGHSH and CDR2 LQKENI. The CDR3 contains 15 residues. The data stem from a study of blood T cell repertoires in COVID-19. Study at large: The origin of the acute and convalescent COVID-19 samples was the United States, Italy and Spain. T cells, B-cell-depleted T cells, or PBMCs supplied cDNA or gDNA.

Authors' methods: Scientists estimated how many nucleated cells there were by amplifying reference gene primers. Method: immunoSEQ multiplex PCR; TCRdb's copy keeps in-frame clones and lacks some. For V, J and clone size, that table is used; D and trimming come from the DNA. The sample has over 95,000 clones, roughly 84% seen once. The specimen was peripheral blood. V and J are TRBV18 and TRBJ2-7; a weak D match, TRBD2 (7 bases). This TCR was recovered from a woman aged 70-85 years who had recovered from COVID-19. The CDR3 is CASSPGEGVTYEQYF. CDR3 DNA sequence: TGTGCCAGCTCACCGGGGGAGGGGGTGACCTACGAGCAGTACTTC.